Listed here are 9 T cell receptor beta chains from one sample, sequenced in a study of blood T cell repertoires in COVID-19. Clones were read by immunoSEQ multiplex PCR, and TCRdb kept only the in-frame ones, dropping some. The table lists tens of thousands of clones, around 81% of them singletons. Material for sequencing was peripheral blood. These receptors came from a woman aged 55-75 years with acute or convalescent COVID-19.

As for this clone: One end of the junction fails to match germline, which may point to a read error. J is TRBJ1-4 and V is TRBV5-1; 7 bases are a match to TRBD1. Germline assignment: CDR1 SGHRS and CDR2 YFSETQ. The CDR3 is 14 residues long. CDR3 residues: CASKEQGTSEKLFF. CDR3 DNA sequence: TGCGCCAGCAAAGAACAGGGGACTAGTGAAAAACTGTTTTTT. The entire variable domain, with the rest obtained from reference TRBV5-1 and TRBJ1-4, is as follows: KAGVTQTPRYLIKTRGQQVTLSCSPISGHRSVSWYQQTPGQGLQFLFEYFSETQRNKGNFPGRFSGRQFSNSRSEMNVSTLELGDSALYLCASKEQGTSEKLFFGSGTQLSVL.

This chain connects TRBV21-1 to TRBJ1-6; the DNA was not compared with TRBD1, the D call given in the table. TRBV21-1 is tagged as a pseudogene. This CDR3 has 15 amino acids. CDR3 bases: TGTGCCAGCAGCAAGACAGACAGGGGTAATTCACCCCTCCACTTT. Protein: CASSKTDRGNSPLHF.

Here the CDR3 reads CASQDRMNTEAFF. The CDR3 nucleotides read TGTGCCAGTCAGGACAGAATGAACACTGAAGCTTTCTTT. The V and J genes are TRBV2 and TRBJ1-1; a possible D gene is TRBD1 (6 bases). There are 13 residues in the CDR3. The ends were cut back, 9 bases at V and 0 bases at J, with 11 bases in the middle. Germline V CDR1 and CDR2: SNHLY, FYNNEI.

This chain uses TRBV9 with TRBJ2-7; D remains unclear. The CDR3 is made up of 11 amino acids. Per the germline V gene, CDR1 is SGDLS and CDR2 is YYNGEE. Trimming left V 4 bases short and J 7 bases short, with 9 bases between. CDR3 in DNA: TGTGCCAGCAGCCGTGACGGGGAGCAGTACTTC. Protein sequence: CASSRDGEQYF.

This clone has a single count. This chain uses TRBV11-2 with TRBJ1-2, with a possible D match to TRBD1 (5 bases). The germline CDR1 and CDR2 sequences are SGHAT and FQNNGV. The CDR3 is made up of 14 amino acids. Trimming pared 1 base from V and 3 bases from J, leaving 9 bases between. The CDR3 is CASSLVTGDYGYTF. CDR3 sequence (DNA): TGTGCCAGCAGCTTAGTAACAGGCGACTATGGCTACACCTTC.

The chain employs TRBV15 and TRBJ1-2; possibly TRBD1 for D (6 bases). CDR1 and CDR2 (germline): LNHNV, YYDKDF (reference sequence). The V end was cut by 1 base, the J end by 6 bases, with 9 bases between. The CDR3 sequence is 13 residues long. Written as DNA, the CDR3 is TGTGCCACCAGCAGAGTCGCAGGGGATGGCTACACCTTC. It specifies CATSRVAGDGYTF.

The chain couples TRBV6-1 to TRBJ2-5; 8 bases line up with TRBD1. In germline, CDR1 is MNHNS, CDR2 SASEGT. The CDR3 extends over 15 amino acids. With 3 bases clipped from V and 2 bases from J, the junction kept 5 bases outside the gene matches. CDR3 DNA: TGTGCCAGCAGTGATGTCGGACAGGGTCAAGAGACCCAGTACTTC. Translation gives CASSDVGQGQETQYF.

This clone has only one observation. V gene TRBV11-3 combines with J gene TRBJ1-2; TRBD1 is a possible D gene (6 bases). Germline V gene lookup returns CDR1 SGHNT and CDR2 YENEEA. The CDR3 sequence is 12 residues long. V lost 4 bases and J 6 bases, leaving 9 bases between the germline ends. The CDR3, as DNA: TGTGCCAGCAGCTACAGGGCACATGGCTACACCTTC. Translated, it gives CASSYRAHGYTF. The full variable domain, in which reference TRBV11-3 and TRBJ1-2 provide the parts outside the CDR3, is EAGVVQSPRYKIIEKKQPVAFWCNPISGHNTLYWYLQNLGQGPELLIRYENEEAVDDSQLPKDRFSAERLKGVDSTLKIQPAELGDSAVYLCASSYRAHGYTFGSGTRLTVV.

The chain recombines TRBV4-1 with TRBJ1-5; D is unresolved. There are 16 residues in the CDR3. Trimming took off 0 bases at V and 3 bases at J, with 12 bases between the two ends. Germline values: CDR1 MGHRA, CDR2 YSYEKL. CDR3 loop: CASSQELAGTNQPQHF. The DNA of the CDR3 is TGCGCCAGCAGCCAAGAACTAGCGGGTACCAATCAGCCCCAGCATTTT.